The clone carrying this T cell receptor (beta chain) was seen ten or more times. Its antigen is undetermined. This specimen comes from a study of T cell repertoires in cytomegalovirus infection. About the research overall: Shared public TCR beta signatures pointed to both CMV infection and a matching HLA type.

Findings of the study overall: In two of eight donors, the top clonotype was HLA-C-restricted CMV-specific.

Germline V gene sequence: CDR1 SGHTA, CDR2 FQGNSA. The CDR3 loop spans 13 amino acids. Unmatched junction bases numbered 1, after V lost 5 bases and J lost 2 bases. TCRdb recomputed calls from the reads with MiXCR, one row per CDR3 protein. This table holds about 530,000 distinct CDR3 sequences, 26% found once. The rearrangement links TRBV7-2 to TRBJ2-3, with 7 bases lining up with TRBD2. The clonotype originates from a human donor in good health (CMV status not recorded). Some clones in this sample may be carry-over from other donors' samples. The specimen was PBMCs. The CDR3 sequence is CASSGLDTDTQYF. DNA of the CDR3: TGTGCCAGCAGCGGACTAGACACAGATACGCAGTATTTT.